A selection of T cell receptor beta chains follows, all from one sample in a study of cytomegalovirus exposure and HLA in healthy donors. The protocol was immunoSEQ multiplex PCR, while the TCRdb copy is restricted to in-frame clones and leaves out a portion. Among roughly 140,000 clones listed, approximately 90% were seen once. Specimen: PBMCs. These receptor sequences come from a young man in good health and CMV-seronegative. Both conserved end residues are part of each CDR3. Fields, in order: V gene, CDR3 length, clone size, D gene, J gene, CDR3 protein, CDR3 DNA. A D gene is named only where the DNA matches it firmly. Clone size is stated in some rows and not others, as once, few, many or a class when expanded.

>TRBV10-2|16|.|TRBD2|TRBJ2-3
CASSDLAGDPRYTQYF
TGCGCCAGCAGTGACCTAGCGGGAGACCCTCGTTATACGCAGTATTTT
>TRBV19|13|.|.|TRBJ2-7
CASSIAGTYEQYF
TGTGCCAGTAGTATTGCGGGGACCTACGAGCAGTACTTC
>TRBV4-1|17|.|TRBD2|TRBJ2-5
CASSQIAGVTSRETQYF
TGCGCCAGCAGCCAAATAGCGGGAGTGACATCGCGGGAGACCCAGTACTTC
>TRBV5-6|13|few|.|TRBJ2-1
CASGQDYYNEQFF
TGTGCCAGCGGACAGGACTACTACAATGAGCAGTTCTTC
>TRBV7-8|16|.|.|TRBJ2-7
CASSLAPDISSYEQYF
TGTGCCAGCAGCTTAGCGCCGGACATCAGCTCCTACGAGCAGTACTTC
>TRBV19|16|.|.|TRBJ1-2
CASSPLGVAHNYGYTF
TGTGCCAGTAGTCCGTTGGGAGTCGCTCACAACTATGGCTACACCTTC
>TRBV11-2|15|.|.|TRBJ2-1
CASSFGGFGYNEQFF
TGTGCCAGCAGCTTCGGGGGATTTGGCTACAATGAGCAGTTCTTC
>TRBV2|15|.|TRBD2|TRBJ2-2
CASRDPGGRPGELFF
TGTGCCAGCAGGGACCCGGGCGGGAGACCCGGGGAGCTGTTTTTT
>TRBV7-8|16|.|.|TRBJ1-3
CASSAYRVASGNTIYF
TGTGCCAGCAGCGCATACAGGGTTGCCTCTGGAAACACCATATATTTT
>TRBV5-4|15|.|.|TRBJ2-6
CASSRTGSGANVLTF
TGTGCCAGCAGCAGAACAGGGTCCGGGGCCAACGTCCTGACTTTC
>TRBV5-4|12|.|.|TRBJ1-2
CASSLAGYGYTF
TGTGCCAGCAGCTTGGCAGGCTATGGCTACACCTTC
>TRBV21-1|15|.|.|TRBJ2-3
CASSKFRGSTDTQYF
TGTGCCAGCAGCAAATTTAGGGGAAGCACAGATACGCAGTATTTT
>TRBV7-6|16|once|.|TRBJ1-6
CASSLNYRASNSPLHF
TGTGCCAGCAGCTTAAATTACAGGGCTTCTAATTCACCCCTCCACTTT
>TRBV7-2|16|.|.|TRBJ2-1
CASSLVGSGPYNEQFF
TGTGCCAGCAGCCTAGTGGGCAGCGGACCCTACAATGAGCAGTTCTTC
>TRBV30|19|once|TRBD2|TRBJ2-1
CAWSGGLVGESIVYNEQFF
TGTGCCTGGAGTGGCGGACTAGTCGGGGAAAGTATCGTCTACAATGAGCAGTTCTTC
>TRBV4-1|16|.|TRBD1|TRBJ1-1
CASSQALDRGGTEAFF
TGCGCCAGCAGCCAAGCCTTGGACAGGGGCGGCACTGAAGCTTTCTTT